This entry features one T cell receptor (beta chain) sequence. Its antigen remains unknown. Primers for the PCR totalled 60 Vbeta and 13 Jbeta. Profiled with immunoSEQ multiplex PCR; TCRdb holds only in-frame clones, not every one. Among approximately 120,000 clones listed, roughly 80% were seen once. The germline V gene has CDR1 MNHNS and CDR2 SASEGT. V was pared by 2 bases and J by 5 bases, with 10 bases between. CDR3 length equals 13 residues. This sample stems from a study of cytomegalovirus exposure and HLA in healthy donors. Study in general: A prior study identified 100 million to 130 million unique TCR beta sequences from 180 million or so T cells. Of several hundred genotyped donors, 65% to 85% clustered with self-reported Caucasian donors. Regarding the study as a whole: A classifier reportedly called cytomegalovirus status with high sensitivity and specificity. Later on, a genetic analysis was performed. It linked a missense variant in DCLRE1C with V- and J-gene trimming of TCR beta.

The chain has TRBV6-1 and TRBJ2-7, with D possibly matching TRBD1 (5 bases). Sequencing was carried out using PBMCs. The receptor's source is a woman aged 40-49 years in good health and CMV-seropositive. The CDR3 sequence: CASSEPARDEQYF. The CDR3 DNA is TGTGCCAGCAGTGAACCCGCCAGGGACGAGCAGTACTTC.